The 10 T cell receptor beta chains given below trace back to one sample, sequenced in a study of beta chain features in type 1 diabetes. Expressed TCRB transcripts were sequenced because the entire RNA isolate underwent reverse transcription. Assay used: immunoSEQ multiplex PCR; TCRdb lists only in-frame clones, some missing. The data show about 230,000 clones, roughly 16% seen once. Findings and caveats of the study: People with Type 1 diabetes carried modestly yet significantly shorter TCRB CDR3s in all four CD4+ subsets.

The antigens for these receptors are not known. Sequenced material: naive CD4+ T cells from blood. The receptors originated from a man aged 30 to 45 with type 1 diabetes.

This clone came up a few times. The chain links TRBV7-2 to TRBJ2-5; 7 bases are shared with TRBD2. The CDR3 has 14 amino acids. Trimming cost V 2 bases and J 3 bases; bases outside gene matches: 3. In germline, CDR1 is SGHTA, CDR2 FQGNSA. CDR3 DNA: TGTGCCAGCAGCTTACAACGGGGGGAAGAGACCCAGTACTTC. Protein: CASSLQRGEETQYF.

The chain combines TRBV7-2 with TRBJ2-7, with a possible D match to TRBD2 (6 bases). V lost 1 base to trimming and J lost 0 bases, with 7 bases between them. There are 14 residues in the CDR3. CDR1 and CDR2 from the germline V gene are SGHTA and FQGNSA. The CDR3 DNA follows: TGTGCCAGCAGCTTAGTGCGGGGCTCCTACGAGCAGTACTTC. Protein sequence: CASSLVRGSYEQYF.

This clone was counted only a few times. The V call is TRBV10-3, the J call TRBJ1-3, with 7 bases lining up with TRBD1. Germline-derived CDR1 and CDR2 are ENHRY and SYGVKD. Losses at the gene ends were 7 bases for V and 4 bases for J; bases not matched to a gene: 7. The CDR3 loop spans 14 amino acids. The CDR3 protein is CAIKDRVEGNTIYF. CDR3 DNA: TGTGCCATCAAAGACAGGGTGGAGGGAAACACCATATATTTT.

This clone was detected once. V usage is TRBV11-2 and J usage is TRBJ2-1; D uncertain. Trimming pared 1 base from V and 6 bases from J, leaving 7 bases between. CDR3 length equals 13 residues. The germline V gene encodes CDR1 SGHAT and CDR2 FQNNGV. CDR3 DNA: TGTGCCAGCAGCTTAGGAGCTGTCAATGAGCAGTTCTTC. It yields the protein CASSLGAVNEQFF.

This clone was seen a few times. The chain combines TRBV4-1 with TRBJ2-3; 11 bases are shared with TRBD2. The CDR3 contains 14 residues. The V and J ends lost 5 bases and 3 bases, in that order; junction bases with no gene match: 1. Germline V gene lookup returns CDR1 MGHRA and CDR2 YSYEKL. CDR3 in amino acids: CASSSSGRTDTQYF. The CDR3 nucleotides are TGCGCCAGCAGCTCTAGCGGGAGGACAGATACGCAGTATTTT.

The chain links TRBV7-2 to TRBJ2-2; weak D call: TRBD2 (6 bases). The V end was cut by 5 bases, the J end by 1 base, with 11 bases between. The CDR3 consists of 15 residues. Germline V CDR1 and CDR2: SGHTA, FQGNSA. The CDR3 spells CASSPGAGNTGELFF. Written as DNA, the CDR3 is TGTGCCAGCAGCCCTGGAGCGGGGAACACCGGGGAGCTGTTTTTT.

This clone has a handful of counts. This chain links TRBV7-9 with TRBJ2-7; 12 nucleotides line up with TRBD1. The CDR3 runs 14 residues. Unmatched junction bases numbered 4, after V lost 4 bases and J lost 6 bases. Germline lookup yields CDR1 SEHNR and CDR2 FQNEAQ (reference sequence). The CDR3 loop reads CASSSRDRGPEQYF. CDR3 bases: TGTGCCAGCAGCTCCCGGGACAGGGGGCCCGAGCAGTACTTC.

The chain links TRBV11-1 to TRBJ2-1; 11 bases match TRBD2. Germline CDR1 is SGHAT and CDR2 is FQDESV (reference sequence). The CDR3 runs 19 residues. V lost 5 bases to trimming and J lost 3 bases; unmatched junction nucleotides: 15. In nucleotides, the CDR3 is TGTGCCAGCAGCCCGGTGGGACTAGCGGCTCACCGGGACTACAATGAGCAGTTCTTC. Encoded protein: CASSPVGLAAHRDYNEQFF.

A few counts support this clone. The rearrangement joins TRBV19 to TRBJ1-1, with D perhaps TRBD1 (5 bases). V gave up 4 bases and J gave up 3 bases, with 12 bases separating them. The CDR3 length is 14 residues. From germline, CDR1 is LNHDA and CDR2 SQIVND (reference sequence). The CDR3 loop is CASSTWDGDTEAFF. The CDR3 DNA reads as TGTGCCAGTAGTACTTGGGACGGAGACACTGAAGCTTTCTTT.

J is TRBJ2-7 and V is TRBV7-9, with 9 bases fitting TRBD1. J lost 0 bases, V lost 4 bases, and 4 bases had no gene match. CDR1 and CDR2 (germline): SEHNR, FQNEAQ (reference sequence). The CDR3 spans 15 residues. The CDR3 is CASSYRGQGSYEQYF. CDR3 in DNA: TGTGCCAGCAGCTATAGGGGACAGGGCTCCTACGAGCAGTACTTC.